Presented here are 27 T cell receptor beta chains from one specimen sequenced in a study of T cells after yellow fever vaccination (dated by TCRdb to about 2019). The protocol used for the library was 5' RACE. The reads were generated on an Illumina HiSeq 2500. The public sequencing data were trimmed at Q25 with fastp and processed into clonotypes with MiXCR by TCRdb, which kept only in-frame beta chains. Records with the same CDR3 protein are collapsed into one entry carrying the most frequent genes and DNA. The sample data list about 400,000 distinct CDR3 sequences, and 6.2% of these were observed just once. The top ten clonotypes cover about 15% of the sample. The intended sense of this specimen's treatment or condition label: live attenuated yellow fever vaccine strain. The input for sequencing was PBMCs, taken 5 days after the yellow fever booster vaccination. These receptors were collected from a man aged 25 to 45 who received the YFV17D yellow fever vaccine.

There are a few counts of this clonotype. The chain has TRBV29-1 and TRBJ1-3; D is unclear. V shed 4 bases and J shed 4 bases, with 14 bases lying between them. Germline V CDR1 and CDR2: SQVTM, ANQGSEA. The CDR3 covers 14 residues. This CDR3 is CSVGPIDAGNTIYF. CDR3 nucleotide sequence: TGCAGCGTTGGACCTATTGACGCAGGAAACACCATATATTTT.

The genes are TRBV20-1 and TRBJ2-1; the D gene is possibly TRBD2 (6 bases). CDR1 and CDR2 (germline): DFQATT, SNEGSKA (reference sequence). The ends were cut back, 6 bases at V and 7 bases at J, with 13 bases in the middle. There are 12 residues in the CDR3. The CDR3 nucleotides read TGCAGTGCCAAGGGACTTTCGAATGAGCAGTTCTTC. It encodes CSAKGLSNEQFF.

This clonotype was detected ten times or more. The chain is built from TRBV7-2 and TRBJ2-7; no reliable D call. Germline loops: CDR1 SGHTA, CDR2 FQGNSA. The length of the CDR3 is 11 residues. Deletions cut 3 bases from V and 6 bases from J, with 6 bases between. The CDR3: CASSLSGEQYF. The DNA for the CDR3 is TGTGCCAGCAGCTTGTCGGGCGAGCAGTACTTC.

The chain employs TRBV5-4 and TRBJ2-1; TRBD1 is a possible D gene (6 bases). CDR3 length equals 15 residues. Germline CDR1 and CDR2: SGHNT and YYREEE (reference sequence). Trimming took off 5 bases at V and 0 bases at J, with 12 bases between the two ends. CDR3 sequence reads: CASSRGTHSYNEQFF. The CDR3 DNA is TGTGCCAGCAGTCGAGGGACACACTCCTACAATGAGCAGTTCTTC. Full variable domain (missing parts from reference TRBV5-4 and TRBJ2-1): ETGVTQSPTHLIKTRGQQVTLRCSSQSGHNTVSWYQQALGQGPQFIFQYYREEENGRGNFPPRFSGLQFPNYSSELNVNALELDDSALYLCASSRGTHSYNEQFFGPGTRLTVL.

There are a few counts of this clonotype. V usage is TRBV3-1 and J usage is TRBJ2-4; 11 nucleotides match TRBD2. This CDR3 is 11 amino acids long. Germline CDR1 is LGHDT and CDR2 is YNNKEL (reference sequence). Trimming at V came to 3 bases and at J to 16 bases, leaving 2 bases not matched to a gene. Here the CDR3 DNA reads TGTGCCAGCAGCCAGGGACTAGCGGCCTACTTC. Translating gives CASSQGLAAYF.

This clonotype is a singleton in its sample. In DNA, the CDR3 is TGTGCCACCATCCGGGGGGCAGGCCCAAGACACAATCAGCCCCAGCATTTT. This gives the protein CATIRGAGPRHNQPQHF. This chain links TRBV24-1 with TRBJ1-5; D perhaps matches TRBD1 (6 bases). V was cut by 8 bases and J by 3 bases, with 22 bases left in between. The germline V gene has CDR1 KGHDR and CDR2 SFDVKD. This CDR3 region has 17 residues.

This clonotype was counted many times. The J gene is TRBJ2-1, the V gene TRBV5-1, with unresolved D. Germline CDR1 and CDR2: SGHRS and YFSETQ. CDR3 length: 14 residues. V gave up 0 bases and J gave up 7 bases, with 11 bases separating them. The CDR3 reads CASSLVGPGNEQFF. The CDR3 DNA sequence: TGCGCCAGCAGCTTGGTTGGGCCGGGTAATGAGCAGTTCTTC.

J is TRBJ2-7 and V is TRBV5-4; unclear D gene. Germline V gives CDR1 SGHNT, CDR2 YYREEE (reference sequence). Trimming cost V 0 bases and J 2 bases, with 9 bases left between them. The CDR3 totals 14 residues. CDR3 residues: CASSLVGVPYEQYF. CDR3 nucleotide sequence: TGTGCCAGCAGCTTGGTTGGGGTTCCCTACGAGCAGTACTTC.

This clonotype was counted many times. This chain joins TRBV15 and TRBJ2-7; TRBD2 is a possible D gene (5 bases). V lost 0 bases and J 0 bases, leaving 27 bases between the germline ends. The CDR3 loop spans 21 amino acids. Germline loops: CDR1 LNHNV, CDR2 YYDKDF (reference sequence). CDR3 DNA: TGTGCCACCAGCAGAGATCGATTAAGTCTAGCTCTGCCCCTAAGCTCCTACGAGCAGTACTTC. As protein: CATSRDRLSLALPLSSYEQYF. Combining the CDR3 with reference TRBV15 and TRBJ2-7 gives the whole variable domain DAMVIQNPRYQVTQFGKPVTLSCSQTLNHNVMYWYQQKSSQAPKLLFHYYDKDFNNEADTPDNFQSRRPNTSFCFLDIRSPGLGDTAMYLCATSRDRLSLALPLSSYEQYFGPGTRLTVT.

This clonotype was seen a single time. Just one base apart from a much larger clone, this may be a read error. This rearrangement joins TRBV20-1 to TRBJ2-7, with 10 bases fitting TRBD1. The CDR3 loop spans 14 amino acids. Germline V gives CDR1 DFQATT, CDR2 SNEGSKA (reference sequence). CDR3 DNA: TGCAGGGCTGCGGGACAGGGGAGTCCCTACGAGCAGTACTTC. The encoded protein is CRAAGQGSPYEQYF.

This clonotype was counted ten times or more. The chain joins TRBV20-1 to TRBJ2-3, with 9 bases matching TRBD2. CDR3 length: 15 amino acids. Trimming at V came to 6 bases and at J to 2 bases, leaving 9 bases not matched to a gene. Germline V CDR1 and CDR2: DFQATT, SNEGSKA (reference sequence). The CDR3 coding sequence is TGCAGTGCCGATAGCGGGAGTTCTTTCACAGATACGCAGTATTTT. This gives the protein CSADSGSSFTDTQYF.

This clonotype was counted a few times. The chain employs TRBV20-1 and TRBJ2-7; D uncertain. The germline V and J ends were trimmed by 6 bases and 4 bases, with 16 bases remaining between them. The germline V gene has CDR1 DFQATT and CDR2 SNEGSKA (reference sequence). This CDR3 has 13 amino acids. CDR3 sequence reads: CSANSAPGYEQYF. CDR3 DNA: TGCAGTGCAAACAGCGCCCCCGGGTACGAGCAGTACTTC.

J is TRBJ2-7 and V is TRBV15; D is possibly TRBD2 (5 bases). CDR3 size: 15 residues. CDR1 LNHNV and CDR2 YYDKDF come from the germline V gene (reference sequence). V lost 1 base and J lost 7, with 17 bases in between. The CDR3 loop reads CATSRGMDLASEQYF. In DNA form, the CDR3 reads TGTGCCACCAGCAGAGGAATGGACCTAGCATCTGAGCAGTACTTC.

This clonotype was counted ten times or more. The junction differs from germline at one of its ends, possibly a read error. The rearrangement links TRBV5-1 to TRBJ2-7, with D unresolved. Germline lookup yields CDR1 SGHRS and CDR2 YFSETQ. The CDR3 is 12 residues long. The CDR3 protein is CASSTGSYEQYF. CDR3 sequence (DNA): TGTGCCAGCAGCACCGGGTCCTACGAGCAGTACTTC.

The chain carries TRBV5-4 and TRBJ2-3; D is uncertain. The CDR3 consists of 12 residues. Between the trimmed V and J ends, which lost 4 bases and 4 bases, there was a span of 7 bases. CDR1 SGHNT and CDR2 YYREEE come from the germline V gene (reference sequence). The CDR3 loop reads CASSPAPDTQYF. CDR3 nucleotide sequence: TGTGCCAGCAGCCCCGCGCCAGATACGCAGTATTTT.

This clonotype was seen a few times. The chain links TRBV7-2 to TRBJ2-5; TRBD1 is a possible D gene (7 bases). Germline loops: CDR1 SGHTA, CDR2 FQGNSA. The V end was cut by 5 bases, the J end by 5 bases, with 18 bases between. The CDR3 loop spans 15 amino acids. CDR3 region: CASSDYAGGRETQYF. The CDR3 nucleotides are TGTGCCAGCAGCGACTACGCAGGGGGGAGGGAGACCCAGTACTTC.

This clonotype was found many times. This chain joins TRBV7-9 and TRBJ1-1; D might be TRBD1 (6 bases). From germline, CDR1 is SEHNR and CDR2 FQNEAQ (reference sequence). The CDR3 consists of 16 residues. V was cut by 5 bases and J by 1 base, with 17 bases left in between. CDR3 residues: CASSPRGGGANTEAFF. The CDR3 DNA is TGTGCCAGCAGCCCACGAGGTGGGGGGGCGAACACTGAAGCTTTCTTT.

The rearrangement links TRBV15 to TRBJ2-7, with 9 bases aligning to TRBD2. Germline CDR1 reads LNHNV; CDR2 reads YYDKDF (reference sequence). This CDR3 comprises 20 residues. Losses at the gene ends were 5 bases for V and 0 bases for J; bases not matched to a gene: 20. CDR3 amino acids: CATSAKRVRLAGTSSYEQYF. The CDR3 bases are TGTGCCACCAGCGCAAAAAGGGTCCGCCTAGCGGGGACTAGCTCCTACGAGCAGTACTTC.

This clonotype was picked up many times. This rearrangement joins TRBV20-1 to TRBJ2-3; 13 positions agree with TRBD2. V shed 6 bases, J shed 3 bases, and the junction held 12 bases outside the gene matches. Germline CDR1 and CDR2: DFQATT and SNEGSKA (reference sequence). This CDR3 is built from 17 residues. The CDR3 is CSARGTSGTPNTDTQYF. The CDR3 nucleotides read TGCAGTGCCCGGGGGACTAGCGGGACTCCTAATACAGATACGCAGTATTTT.

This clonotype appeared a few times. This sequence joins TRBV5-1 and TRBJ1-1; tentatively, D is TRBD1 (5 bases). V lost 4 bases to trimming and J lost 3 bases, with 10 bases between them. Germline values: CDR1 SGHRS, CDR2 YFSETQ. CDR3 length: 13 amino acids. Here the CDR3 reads CASSQEGYTEAFF. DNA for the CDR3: TGCGCCAGCAGCCAAGAGGGGTACACTGAAGCTTTCTTT.

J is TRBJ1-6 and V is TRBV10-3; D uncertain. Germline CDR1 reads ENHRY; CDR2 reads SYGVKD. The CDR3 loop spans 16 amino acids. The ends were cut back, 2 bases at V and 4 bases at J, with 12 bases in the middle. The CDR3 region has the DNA TGTGCCATCAGTGAGAGGCAGATAGATTATAATTCACCCCTCCACTTT. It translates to CAISERQIDYNSPLHF.

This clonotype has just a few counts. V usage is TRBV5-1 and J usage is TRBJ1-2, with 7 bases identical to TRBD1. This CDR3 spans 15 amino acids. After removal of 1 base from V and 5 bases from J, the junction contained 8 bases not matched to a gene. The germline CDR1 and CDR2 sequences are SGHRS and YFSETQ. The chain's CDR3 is CASSLTAGQRYGYTF. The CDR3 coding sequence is TGCGCCAGCAGCTTGACAGCGGGACAGAGATATGGCTACACCTTC.

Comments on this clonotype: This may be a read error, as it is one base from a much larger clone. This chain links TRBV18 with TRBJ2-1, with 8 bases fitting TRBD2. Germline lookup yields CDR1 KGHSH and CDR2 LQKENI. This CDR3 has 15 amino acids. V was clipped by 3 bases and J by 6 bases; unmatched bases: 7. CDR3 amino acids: CASSPGAGASNEQFF. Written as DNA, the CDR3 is TGTGCCAGCTCACCGGGAGCGGGAGCGTCCAATGAGCAGTTCTTC.

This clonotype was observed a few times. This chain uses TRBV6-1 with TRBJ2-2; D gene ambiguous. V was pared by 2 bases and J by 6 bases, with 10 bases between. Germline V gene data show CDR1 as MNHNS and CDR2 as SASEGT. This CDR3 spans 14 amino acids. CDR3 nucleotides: TGTGCCAGCAGTGAATTCCCTAGGGCCGGGGAGCTGTTTTTT. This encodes CASSEFPRAGELFF.

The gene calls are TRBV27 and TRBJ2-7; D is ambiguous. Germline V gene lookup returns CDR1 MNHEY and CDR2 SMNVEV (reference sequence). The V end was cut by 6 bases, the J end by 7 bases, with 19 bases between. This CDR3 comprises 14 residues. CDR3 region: CASSRHSPSGEQYF. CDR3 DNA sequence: TGTGCCAGCAGCCGGCACTCCCCCTCTGGGGAGCAGTACTTC.

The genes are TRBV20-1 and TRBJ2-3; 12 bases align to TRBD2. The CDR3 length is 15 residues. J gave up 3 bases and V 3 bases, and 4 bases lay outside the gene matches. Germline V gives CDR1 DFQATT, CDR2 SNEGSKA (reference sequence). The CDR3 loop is CSASPGTSGTDTQYF. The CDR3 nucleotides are TGCAGTGCTAGCCCCGGGACTAGCGGGACAGATACGCAGTATTTT.

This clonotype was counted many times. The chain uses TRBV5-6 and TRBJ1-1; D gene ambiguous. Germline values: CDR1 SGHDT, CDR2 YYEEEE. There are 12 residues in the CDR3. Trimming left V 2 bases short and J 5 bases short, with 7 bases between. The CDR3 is CASSFGRTEAFF. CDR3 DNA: TGTGCCAGCAGCTTTGGGCGGACTGAAGCTTTCTTT.